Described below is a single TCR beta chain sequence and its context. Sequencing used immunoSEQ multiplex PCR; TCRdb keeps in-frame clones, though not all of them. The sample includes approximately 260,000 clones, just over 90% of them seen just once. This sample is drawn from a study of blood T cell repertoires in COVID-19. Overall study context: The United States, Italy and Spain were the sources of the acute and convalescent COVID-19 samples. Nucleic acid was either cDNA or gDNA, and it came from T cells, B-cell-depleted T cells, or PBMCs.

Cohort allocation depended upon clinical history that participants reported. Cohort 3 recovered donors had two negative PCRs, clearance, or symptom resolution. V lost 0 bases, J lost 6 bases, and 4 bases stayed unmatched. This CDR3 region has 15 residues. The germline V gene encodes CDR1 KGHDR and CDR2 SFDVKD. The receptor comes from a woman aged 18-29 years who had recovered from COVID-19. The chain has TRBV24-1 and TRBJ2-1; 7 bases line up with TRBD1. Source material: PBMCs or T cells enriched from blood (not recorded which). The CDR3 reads CATSDLDRARNEQFF. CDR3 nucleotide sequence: TGTGCCACCAGTGATTTGGACAGGGCCCGCAATGAGCAGTTCTTC.